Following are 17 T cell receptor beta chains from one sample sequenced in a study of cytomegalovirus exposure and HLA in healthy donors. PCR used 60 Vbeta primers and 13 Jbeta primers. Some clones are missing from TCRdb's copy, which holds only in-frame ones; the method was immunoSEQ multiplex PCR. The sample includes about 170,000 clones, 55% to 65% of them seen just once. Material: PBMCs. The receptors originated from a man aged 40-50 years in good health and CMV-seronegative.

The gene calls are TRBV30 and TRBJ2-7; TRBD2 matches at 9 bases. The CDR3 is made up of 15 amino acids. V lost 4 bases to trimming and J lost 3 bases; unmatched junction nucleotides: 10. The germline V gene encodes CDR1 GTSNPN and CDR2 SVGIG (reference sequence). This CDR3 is CAWTSRTSEFYEQYF. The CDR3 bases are TGTGCCTGGACCTCCCGGACTAGCGAATTCTACGAGCAGTACTTC.

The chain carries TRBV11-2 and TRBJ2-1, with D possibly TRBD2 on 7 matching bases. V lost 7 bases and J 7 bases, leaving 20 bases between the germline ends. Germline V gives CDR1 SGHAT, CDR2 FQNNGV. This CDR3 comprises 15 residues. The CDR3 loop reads CASKRGGVDLNEQFF. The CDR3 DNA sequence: TGTGCCAGCAAGAGAGGGGGGGTTGATTTGAATGAGCAGTTCTTC. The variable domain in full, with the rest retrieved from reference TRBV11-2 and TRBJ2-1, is EAGVAQSPRYKIIEKRQSVAFWCNPISGHATLYWYQQILGQGPKLLIQFQNNGVVDDSQLPKDRFSAERLKGVDSTLKIQPAKLEDSAVYLCASKRGGVDLNEQFFGPGTRLTVL.

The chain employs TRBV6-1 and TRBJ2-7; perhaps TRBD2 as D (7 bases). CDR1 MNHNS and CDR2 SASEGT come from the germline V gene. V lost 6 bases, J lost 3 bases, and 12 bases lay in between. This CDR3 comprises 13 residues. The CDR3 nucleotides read TGTGCCAGCAGCGGGGGGCCTGGCTACGAGCAGTACTTC. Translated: CASSGGPGYEQYF.

The CDR3 protein is CASSSLLAGGPNEQYF. The DNA for the CDR3 is TGTGCCAGCAGCTCCTTACTAGCGGGAGGGCCTAACGAGCAGTACTTC. The V and J genes are TRBV5-4 and TRBJ2-7; 13 bases map to TRBD2. V shed 3 bases and J 5 bases; nucleotides not matched to a gene: 8. This CDR3 spans 16 amino acids. The germline CDR1 and CDR2 sequences are SGHNT and YYREEE (reference sequence). Variable domain in full (rest from reference TRBV5-4 and TRBJ2-7): ETGVTQSPTHLIKTRGQQVTLRCSSQSGHNTVSWYQQALGQGPQFIFQYYREEENGRGNFPPRFSGLQFPNYSSELNVNALELDDSALYLCASSSLLAGGPNEQYFGPGTRLTVT.

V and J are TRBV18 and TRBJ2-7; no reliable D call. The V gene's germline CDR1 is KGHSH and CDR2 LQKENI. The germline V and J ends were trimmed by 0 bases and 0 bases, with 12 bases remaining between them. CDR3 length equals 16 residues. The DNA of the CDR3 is TGTGCCAGCTCACCACCTTACAGTCCCAGCTCCTACGAGCAGTACTTC. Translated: CASSPPYSPSSYEQYF.

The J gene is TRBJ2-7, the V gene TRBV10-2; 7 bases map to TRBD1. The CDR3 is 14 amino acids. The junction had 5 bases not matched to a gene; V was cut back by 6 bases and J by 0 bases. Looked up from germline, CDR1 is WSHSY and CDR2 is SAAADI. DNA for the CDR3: TGCGCCAGCAGAGAGACAGGGTCCTCCTACGAGCAGTACTTC. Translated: CASRETGSSYEQYF.

The DNA for the CDR3 is TGTGCCTGGAACCCAGCAGGGGGAAACACTGAAGCTTTCTTT. Residues: CAWNPAGGNTEAFF. The chain recombines TRBV30 with TRBJ1-1; 7 bases map to TRBD1. Germline-derived CDR1 and CDR2 are GTSNPN and SVGIG (reference sequence). The CDR3 covers 14 residues. V shed 4 bases, J shed 2 bases, and the junction held 7 bases outside the gene matches.

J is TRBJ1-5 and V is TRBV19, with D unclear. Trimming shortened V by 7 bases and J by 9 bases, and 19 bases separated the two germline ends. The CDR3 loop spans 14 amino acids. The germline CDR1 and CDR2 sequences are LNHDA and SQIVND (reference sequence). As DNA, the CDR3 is TGTGCCAGTACCGGGAGTACAAAAACTGGGCCCCAGCATTTT. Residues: CASTGSTKTGPQHF.

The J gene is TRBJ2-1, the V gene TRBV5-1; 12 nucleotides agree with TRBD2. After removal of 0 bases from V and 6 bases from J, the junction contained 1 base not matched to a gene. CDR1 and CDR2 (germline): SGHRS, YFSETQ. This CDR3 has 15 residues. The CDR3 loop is CASSLASGGANEQFF. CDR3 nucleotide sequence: TGCGCCAGCAGCTTGGCTAGCGGGGGGGCCAATGAGCAGTTCTTC. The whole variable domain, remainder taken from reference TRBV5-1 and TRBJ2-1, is KAGVTQTPRYLIKTRGQQVTLSCSPISGHRSVSWYQQTPGQGLQFLFEYFSETQRNKGNFPGRFSGRQFSNSRSEMNVSTLELGDSALYLCASSLASGGANEQFFGPGTRLTVL.

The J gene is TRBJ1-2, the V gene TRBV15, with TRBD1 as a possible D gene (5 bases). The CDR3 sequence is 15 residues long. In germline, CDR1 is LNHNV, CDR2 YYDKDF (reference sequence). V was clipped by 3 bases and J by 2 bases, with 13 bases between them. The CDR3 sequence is CATSRSGLLNYGYTF. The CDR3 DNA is TGTGCCACCAGCAGGTCGGGACTTCTGAACTATGGCTACACCTTC.

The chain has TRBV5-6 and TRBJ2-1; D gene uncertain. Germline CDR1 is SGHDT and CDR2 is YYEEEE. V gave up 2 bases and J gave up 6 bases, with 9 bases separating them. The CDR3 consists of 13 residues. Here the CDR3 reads CASSFSLSNEQFF. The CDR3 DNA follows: TGTGCCAGCAGCTTTAGCCTTTCCAATGAGCAGTTCTTC.

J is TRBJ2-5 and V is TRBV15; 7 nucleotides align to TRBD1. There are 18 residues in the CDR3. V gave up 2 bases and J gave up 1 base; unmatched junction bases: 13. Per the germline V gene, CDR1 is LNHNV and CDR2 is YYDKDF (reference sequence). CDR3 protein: CATSRQTPGQLPQETQYF. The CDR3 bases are TGTGCCACCAGCAGACAAACCCCGGGACAGCTCCCCCAAGAGACCCAGTACTTC.

CDR3 protein: CASSPWTSGRAGELFF. CDR3 DNA: TGTGCCAGCAGCCCTTGGACTAGCGGGAGGGCCGGGGAGCTGTTTTTT. This chain joins TRBV5-4 and TRBJ2-2; TRBD2 matches at 15 bases. V gave up 4 bases and J gave up 6 bases; unmatched junction bases: 4. The CDR3 runs 16 residues. The germline V gene has CDR1 SGHNT and CDR2 YYREEE (reference sequence).

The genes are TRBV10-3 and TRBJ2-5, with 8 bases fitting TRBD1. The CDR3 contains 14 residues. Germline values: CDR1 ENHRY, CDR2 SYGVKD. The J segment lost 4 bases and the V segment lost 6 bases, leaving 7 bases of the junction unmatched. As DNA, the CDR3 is TGTGCCATCAGCCCCGAGACAGGGGTAGAGACCCAGTACTTC. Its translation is CAISPETGVETQYF.

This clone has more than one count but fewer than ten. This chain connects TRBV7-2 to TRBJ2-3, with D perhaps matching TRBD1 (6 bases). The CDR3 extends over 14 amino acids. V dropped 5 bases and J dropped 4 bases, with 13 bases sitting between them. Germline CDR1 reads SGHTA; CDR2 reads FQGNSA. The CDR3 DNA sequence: TGTGCCAGCAGCCCGAATGGGGGCCCAGATACGCAGTATTTT. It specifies CASSPNGGPDTQYF.

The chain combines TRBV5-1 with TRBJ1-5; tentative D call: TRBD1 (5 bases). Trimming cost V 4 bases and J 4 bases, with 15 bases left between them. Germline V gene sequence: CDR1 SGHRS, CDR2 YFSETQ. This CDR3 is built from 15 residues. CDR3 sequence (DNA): TGCGCCAGCAGCATAGACAGCGCGCCAAATCAGCCCCAGCATTTT. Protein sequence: CASSIDSAPNQPQHF.

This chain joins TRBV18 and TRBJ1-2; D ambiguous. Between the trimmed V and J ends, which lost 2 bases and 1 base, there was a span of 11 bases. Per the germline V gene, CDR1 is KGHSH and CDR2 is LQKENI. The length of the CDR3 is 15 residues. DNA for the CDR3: TGTGCCAGCTCACCAGTGCGCATTCTTAACTATGGCTACACCTTC. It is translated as CASSPVRILNYGYTF.